These 16 T cell receptor beta chains were all obtained from the same sample, sequenced in a study of blood T cell repertoires in COVID-19 (TCRdb year 2020). The library came from the immunoSEQ multiplex PCR assay. The source is immuneACCESS, and TCRdb retained only in-frame sequences with V and J called. Part of the clones is not carried over; for the studies checked, unresolved V genes explain less than half of this, and the remainder is unexplained. The sample table lists about 160,000 clones, approximately 90% of them with a count of one. The top ten clonotypes cover roughly 2% of the sample. The sequencing input was peripheral blood. Receptor source: a man younger than 30 with acute or convalescent COVID-19.

The V and J genes are TRBV18 and TRBJ1-2; maybe TRBD1 (6 bases). The germline V and J ends were trimmed by 3 bases and 6 bases, with 17 bases remaining between them. The germline V gene encodes CDR1 KGHSH and CDR2 LQKENI. The CDR3 contains 15 residues. The CDR3 DNA reads TGTGCCAGCTCACCGGTTTTTACAGGGCATGATGGCTACACCTTC. Translated, it gives CASSPVFTGHDGYTF.

The chain is built from TRBV3-1 (or the pseudogene TRBV3-2) and TRBJ2-3; TRBD2 agrees at 12 bases. Germline CDR1 reads LGHDT; CDR2 reads YNNKEL (reference sequence). This CDR3 is built from 17 residues. V was pared by 3 bases and J by 2 bases, with 6 bases of the junction left unmatched. The CDR3, as DNA: TGTGCCAGCAGCCACAGGACTAGCGGGGCAGTCACAGATACGCAGTATTTT. Amino acids: CASSHRTSGAVTDTQYF.

This clone has only a few counts. This rearrangement joins TRBV6-5 to TRBJ1-5, with 9 positions matching TRBD1. The germline V gene has CDR1 MNHEY and CDR2 SVGAGI. There are 14 residues in the CDR3. V trimming: 7 bases; J trimming: 6 bases; junction bases outside the gene matches: 7. In DNA, the CDR3 is TGTGCCAGCAACCCACAGGGGGCGAGTCAGCCCCAGCATTTT. Translating gives CASNPQGASQPQHF.

The chain recombines TRBV19 with TRBJ1-1; weak D call: TRBD1 (5 bases). The CDR3 length is 13 residues. The V gene lost 1 base and the J gene lost 11 bases, with 14 bases spanning the gap. Germline values: CDR1 LNHDA, CDR2 SQIVND (reference sequence). CDR3 in DNA: TGTGCCAGTAGTATAGGGGGAGGGGCCTGGGCTTTCTTT. It yields the protein CASSIGGGAWAFF.

This chain links TRBV4-2 with TRBJ1-1, with D perhaps TRBD1 (5 bases). The CDR3 totals 13 residues. V was pared by 3 bases and J by 1 base, with 6 bases between. Germline V CDR1 and CDR2: LGHNA, YNFKEQ. The CDR3 sequence is CASSQGGNTEAFF. CDR3 nucleotides: TGTGCCAGCAGCCAGGGGGGGAACACTGAAGCTTTCTTT.

The CDR3: CASDREEDTEAFF. Here the CDR3 DNA reads TGTGCCAGCGATAGAGAAGAAGACACTGAAGCTTTCTTT. The V and J genes are TRBV2 and TRBJ1-1, with D unresolved. This CDR3 is built from 13 residues. Germline assignment: CDR1 SNHLY and CDR2 FYNNEI. The germline V and J ends were trimmed by 8 bases and 3 bases, with 13 bases remaining between them.

J is TRBJ2-1 and V is TRBV3-1 (or the pseudogene TRBV3-2), with TRBD2 matching 12 bases. Germline V CDR1 and CDR2: LGHDT, YNNKEL (reference sequence). The junction had 6 bases not matched to a gene; V was cut back by 3 bases and J by 6 bases. This CDR3 has 16 residues. The CDR3 here is CASSQASGGASNEQFF. The CDR3 DNA reads TGTGCCAGCAGCCAGGCTAGCGGGGGGGCCTCCAATGAGCAGTTCTTC.

The V and J genes are TRBV9 and TRBJ2-1, with TRBD2 matching over 14 bases. V lost 4 bases to trimming and J lost 0 bases; unmatched junction nucleotides: 9. The CDR3 is 19 residues long. Per germline, CDR1 SGDLS and CDR2 YYNGEE. Here the CDR3 reads CASSFGTSGGRSSYNEQFF. The CDR3 DNA reads TGTGCCAGCAGCTTCGGGACTAGCGGGGGCCGGAGCTCCTACAATGAGCAGTTCTTC.

The chain is built from TRBV10-2 and TRBJ2-1; D is possibly TRBD2 (5 bases). In germline, CDR1 is WSHSY, CDR2 SAAADI. CDR3 length: 12 residues. V was cut by 8 bases and J by 4 bases, with 9 bases left in between. The CDR3 nucleotides read TGCGCCAGCGACTCGGGATACAATGAGCAGTTCTTC. This encodes CASDSGYNEQFF.

This clone has just one count. V and J are TRBV5-1 and TRBJ1-2; tentatively, D is TRBD1 (6 bases). V was trimmed by 4 bases and J by 5 bases, leaving 12 bases between them. The CDR3 runs 13 residues. Germline V CDR1 and CDR2: SGHRS, YFSETQ. This CDR3 is CASSPDRVYGYTF. The CDR3 DNA reads TGCGCCAGCAGCCCGGACAGAGTTTATGGCTACACCTTC.

The rearrangement links TRBV11-2 to TRBJ1-4; D might be TRBD1 (6 bases). Trimming took off 5 bases at V and 0 bases at J, with 10 bases between the two ends. CDR3 length: 15 amino acids. The germline V gene has CDR1 SGHAT and CDR2 FQNNGV. As DNA, the CDR3 is TGTGCCAGCAGCCTACAGGGAACAACTAATGAAAAACTGTTTTTT. It translates to CASSLQGTTNEKLFF.

This chain uses TRBV29-1 with TRBJ1-5, with TRBD1 matching 8 bases. Trimming removed 5 bases from V and 5 bases from J; junction bases left unmatched: 2. This CDR3 is built from 12 residues. Germline CDR1 SQVTM, CDR2 ANQGSEA. Written as DNA, the CDR3 is TGCAGCGTTACGACAGGGGATCAGCCCCAGCATTTT. This sequence encodes CSVTTGDQPQHF.

The genes are TRBV19 and TRBJ2-1, with a possible D match to TRBD2 (6 bases). Trimming took off 7 bases at V and 5 bases at J, with 18 bases between the two ends. This CDR3 has 15 residues. Per the germline V gene, CDR1 is LNHDA and CDR2 is SQIVND (reference sequence). Written as DNA, the CDR3 is TGTGCCAGTATCTCGTGGGGAGGAACCAACAATGAGCAGTTCTTC. This translates into CASISWGGTNNEQFF.

The CDR3, as DNA: TGTGCCAGCAGTTACTGGGCATCGAGGGTCGGCACTGAAGCTTTCTTT. It specifies CASSYWASRVGTEAFF. The chain uses TRBV6-5 and TRBJ1-1; D remains unclear. Trimming pared 1 base from V and 4 bases from J, leaving 16 bases between. The CDR3 covers 16 residues. The germline CDR1 and CDR2 sequences are MNHEY and SVGAGI.

The chain is built from TRBV6-1 and TRBJ1-1; D is undetermined. Trimming removed 5 bases at V and 4 bases at J, with 17 bases between. CDR1 is MNHNS, CDR2 SASEGT, per germline. The CDR3 runs 15 residues. DNA of the CDR3: TGTGCCAGCAGTTCCACCCCAGCGGAGTCCACTGAAGCTTTCTTT. Encoded protein: CASSSTPAESTEAFF.

The J gene is TRBJ2-1, the V gene TRBV3-1 (or the pseudogene TRBV3-2); 10 bases align to TRBD1. From germline, CDR1 is LGHDT and CDR2 YNNKEL (reference sequence). The junction had 12 bases not matched to a gene; V was cut back by 7 bases and J by 15 bases. The CDR3 is made up of 13 amino acids. The CDR3 sequence is CASTRQGADVPFF. Written as DNA, the CDR3 is TGTGCCAGCACAAGACAGGGGGCGGACGTGCCGTTCTTC.